Each of the 21 T cell receptor beta chains below was sequenced from the same sample in a study of blood T cell repertoires in COVID-19. Generated by immunoSEQ multiplex PCR, the TCRdb table keeps only in-frame clones and is missing some. The sample has around 250,000 clones; 70% to 90% are singletons. Input material: PBMCs or T cells enriched from blood (not recorded which). The receptors originated from a woman aged 40 to 50 with acute COVID-19.

This clone was seen more than once but under ten times. The J gene is TRBJ1-1, the V gene TRBV30; 7 bases are a match to TRBD1. CDR3 length: 14 residues. The germline V gene encodes CDR1 GTSNPN and CDR2 SVGIG (reference sequence). Trimming cost V 1 base and J 12 bases; bases outside gene matches: 14. In nucleotides, the CDR3 is TGTGCCTGGAGTGAGAAGGGGGCAGAAGGAGAATCTTTCTTT. Protein product: CAWSEKGAEGESFF.

This chain connects TRBV4-3 to TRBJ1-3; 8 bases map to TRBD1. The CDR3 contains 15 residues. Trimming at V came to 1 base and at J to 4 bases, leaving 3 bases not matched to a gene. Germline CDR1 LGHNA, CDR2 YSLEER. The CDR3, as DNA: TGCGCCAGCAGCCAAGGGACAGGGCAAGGAAACACCATATATTTT. It translates to CASSQGTGQGNTIYF.

This clone appeared a single time. The chain is built from TRBV9 and TRBJ1-6; D perhaps matches TRBD1 (6 bases). Germline V CDR1 and CDR2: SGDLS, YYNGEE. V lost 3 bases, J lost 0 bases, and 13 bases lay in between. CDR3 size: 17 residues. The CDR3 protein is CASSETTGSSYNSPLHF. CDR3 DNA: TGTGCCAGCAGCGAGACAACAGGGAGCTCCTATAATTCACCCCTCCACTTT.

This clone was counted many times. The chain recombines TRBV28 with TRBJ2-2; 7 bases line up with TRBD1. Germline CDR1 MDHEN, CDR2 SYDVKM. This CDR3 has 16 amino acids. Unmatched junction bases numbered 9, after V lost 5 bases and J lost 3 bases. CDR3 nucleotide sequence: TGTGCCAGCAGTCCCCCCGACAGGGTCGACACCGGGGAGCTGTTTTTT. This sequence encodes CASSPPDRVDTGELFF.

V usage is TRBV28 and J usage is TRBJ1-1; possible D gene TRBD1, 6 bases. CDR1 MDHEN and CDR2 SYDVKM come from the germline V gene. With 7 bases removed from V and 6 bases from J, the gap between germline ends came to 12 bases. The CDR3 consists of 12 residues. This chain's CDR3 is CASTGVTPEAFF. CDR3 DNA: TGTGCCAGCACAGGGGTTACCCCTGAAGCTTTCTTT.

This sequence joins TRBV28 and TRBJ2-1; TRBD2 matches at 9 bases. V lost 11 bases and J lost 0; bases outside the gene matches: 26. CDR3 size: 21 residues. Germline assignment: CDR1 MDHEN and CDR2 SYDVKM. The CDR3 is CAVEGPSGGRADLSSYNEQFF. CDR3 nucleotide sequence: TGTGCCGTCGAGGGCCCCTCGGGCGGGAGGGCCGATCTGTCCTCCTACAATGAGCAGTTCTTC.

This chain joins TRBV19 and TRBJ1-2, with TRBD1 identical over 8 bases. Germline CDR1 reads LNHDA; CDR2 reads SQIVND (reference sequence). The CDR3 contains 12 residues. The V gene end was trimmed by 6 bases and the J gene end by 8 bases; junction bases not matched to a gene: 5. Written as DNA, the CDR3 is TGTGCCAGTAGCCAGGGGGCTGAGGGCTACACCTTC. Amino acid sequence: CASSQGAEGYTF.

CDR3 coding DNA: TGTGCCAGCAGCTTAGTATCGGGAGGGTACCAAGAGACCCAGTACTTC. Protein sequence: CASSLVSGGYQETQYF. This rearrangement joins TRBV7-9 to TRBJ2-5; 8 positions match TRBD2. The CDR3 spans 16 residues. The germline V gene encodes CDR1 SEHNR and CDR2 FQNEAQ (reference sequence). Trimming removed 1 base from V and 0 bases from J; junction bases left unmatched: 4.

The chain couples TRBV30 to TRBJ1-2; a weak D match, TRBD1 (5 bases). With 3 bases removed from V and 7 bases from J, the gap between germline ends came to 21 bases. This CDR3 is 15 amino acids long. The germline CDR1 and CDR2 sequences are GTSNPN and SVGIG (reference sequence). CDR3 sequence (DNA): TGTGCCTGGAGCCTGAGACAGTCCTCCTGGGGTGGCTACACCTTC. It codes for CAWSLRQSSWGGYTF.

The J gene is TRBJ2-7, the V gene TRBV5-1; the match to TRBD1 covers 9 bases. Germline-derived CDR1 and CDR2 are SGHRS and YFSETQ. There are 17 residues in the CDR3. V trimming: 0 bases; J trimming: 4 bases; junction bases outside the gene matches: 11. The CDR3, as DNA: TGCGCCAGCAGCTTGGGGGACGGACAGGGGATTTTTTACGAGCAGTACTTC. This encodes CASSLGDGQGIFYEQYF.

CDR3: CASSFAPTSGRATRSYEQYF. In DNA form, the CDR3 reads TGCGCCAGCAGCTTCGCACCAACTAGCGGGAGGGCAACTCGCTCCTACGAGCAGTACTTC. The chain uses TRBV5-1 and TRBJ2-7, with 13 bases matching TRBD2. CDR3 size: 20 residues. Per germline, CDR1 SGHRS and CDR2 YFSETQ. V lost 2 bases and J lost 0; bases outside the gene matches: 14.

This clone came up once. This chain connects TRBV6-1 to TRBJ1-3, with D perhaps matching TRBD1 (6 bases). The V gene's germline CDR1 is MNHNS and CDR2 SASEGT. Trimming cost V 2 bases and J 0 bases, with 8 bases left between them. The CDR3 is made up of 15 amino acids. The DNA of the CDR3 is TGTGCCAGCAGTGAAAACAGGGACTCTGGAAACACCATATATTTT. It translates to CASSENRDSGNTIYF.

The chain combines TRBV10-3 with TRBJ1-1; no clear D. The V end lost 3 bases, the J end lost 0 bases, and 11 bases lay between the germline ends. The CDR3 spans 15 residues. Per the germline V gene, CDR1 is ENHRY and CDR2 is SYGVKD. Here the CDR3 reads CAISESGKLNTEAFF. CDR3 DNA: TGTGCCATCAGTGAATCGGGGAAATTGAACACTGAAGCTTTCTTT.

V and J are TRBV7-3 and TRBJ1-1; tentatively, D is TRBD1 (5 bases). This CDR3 contains 15 residues. Germline V gene data show CDR1 as SGHTA and CDR2 as FQGTGA. V gave up 5 bases and J gave up 1 base, with 14 bases separating them. CDR3 DNA: TGTGCCAGCAGCCCGAACCGGACACCGAACACTGAAGCTTTCTTT. Its protein is CASSPNRTPNTEAFF.

In this sample, this clone turned up once. The chain couples TRBV13 to TRBJ2-5; tentative D call: TRBD1 (5 bases). With 0 bases removed from V and 3 bases from J, the gap between germline ends came to 14 bases. The CDR3 is 16 residues long. Germline loops: CDR1 PRHDT, CDR2 FYEKMQ (reference sequence). CDR3 DNA sequence: TGTGCCAGCAGCTTAGGCCGAGGTCTAGGGGAAGAGACCCAGTACTTC. Translated, it gives CASSLGRGLGEETQYF.

The chain carries TRBV27 and TRBJ2-1; D might be TRBD2 (6 bases). The germline V gene has CDR1 MNHEY and CDR2 SMNVEV (reference sequence). The CDR3 sequence is 14 residues long. V was cut by 8 bases and J by 4 bases, with 15 bases left in between. DNA for the CDR3: TGTGCCAGCGCCGAAGAGGAGGGGTACAATGAGCAGTTCTTC. Its protein product is CASAEEEGYNEQFF.

In its sample, this clone was seen a few times. The V call is TRBV2, the J call TRBJ1-1; unclear D gene. The CDR3 is 12 residues long. From germline, CDR1 is SNHLY and CDR2 FYNNEI. V lost 11 bases to trimming and J lost 4 bases, with 14 bases between them. The CDR3 spells CAGKWSGTEAFF. DNA of the CDR3: TGTGCCGGCAAGTGGTCCGGCACTGAAGCTTTCTTT.

The chain is built from TRBV7-9 and TRBJ2-5; 10 positions match TRBD1. This CDR3 region has 14 residues. CDR1 SEHNR and CDR2 FQNEAQ come from the germline V gene (reference sequence). Trimming took 3 bases from V and 4 from J; bases not matched to a gene: 2. The CDR3 DNA is TGTGCCAGCAGCTTGACAGGGGGCGCAGAGACCCAGTACTTC. Its translation is CASSLTGGAETQYF. Together with reference TRBV7-9 and TRBJ2-5, the CDR3 gives the full variable domain: DTGVSQNPRHKITKRGQNVTFRCDPISEHNRLYWYRQTLGQGPEFLTYFQNEAQLEKSRLLSDRFSAERPKGSFSTLEIQRTEQGDSAMYLCASSLTGGAETQYFGPGTRLLVL.

The chain combines TRBV27 with TRBJ2-1, with 10 positions matching TRBD2. CDR3 size: 12 residues. The V gene end was trimmed by 5 bases and the J gene end by 10 bases; junction bases not matched to a gene: 2. Germline lookup yields CDR1 MNHEY and CDR2 SMNVEV (reference sequence). CDR3 sequence reads: CASSKTSGEQFF. For the CDR3, the DNA is TGTGCCAGCAGTAAGACTAGCGGGGAGCAGTTCTTC.

This chain uses TRBV6-2 or TRBV6-3 with TRBJ1-1; 7 bases align to TRBD1. The CDR3 runs 15 residues. Germline V gene lookup returns CDR1 MNHEY and CDR2 SVGEGT. After removal of 5 bases from V and 1 base from J, the junction contained 7 bases not matched to a gene. CDR3 DNA: TGTGCCAGCAGTCCGACCGGGACAGCGAACACTGAAGCTTTCTTT. Protein sequence: CASSPTGTANTEAFF.

The CDR3 region is CASSESGLYRTEAFF. In DNA, the CDR3 is TGTGCCAGCAGTGAATCGGGACTTTATCGGACTGAAGCTTTCTTT. The chain is built from TRBV6-1 and TRBJ1-1; maybe TRBD1 (5 bases). The CDR3 sequence is 15 residues long. Germline CDR1 is MNHNS and CDR2 is SASEGT. Trimming left V 2 bases short and J 5 bases short, with 15 bases between.